The 6 T cell receptor beta chains below all came from one sample that was sequenced in a study of blood T cell repertoires in COVID-19. TCRdb's copy holds only in-frame clones and misses some; the assay was immunoSEQ multiplex PCR. The sample includes about 100,000 clones, roughly nine tenths of them seen just once. The sequencing input was peripheral blood. Every receptor here comes from a human donor with active COVID-19. The donor label of this sample is uncertain.

The J gene is TRBJ2-1, the V gene TRBV9, with 9 nucleotides matching TRBD2. The CDR3 contains 15 residues. V shed 2 bases and J 5 bases; nucleotides not matched to a gene: 5. CDR1 is SGDLS and CDR2 is YYNGEE in the germline V gene. DNA of the CDR3: TGTGCCAGCAGCGTTCTGGCGGGGGGGGACAATGAGCAGTTCTTC. This translates into CASSVLAGGDNEQFF.

The table lists this clone with a count of one. The V and J genes are TRBV7-6 and TRBJ2-3; 7 bases match TRBD1. This CDR3 is 16 amino acids long. The germline V gene encodes CDR1 SGHVS and CDR2 FNYEAQ. The J segment lost 2 bases and the V segment lost 1 base, leaving 6 bases of the junction unmatched. The CDR3 sequence is CASSLGTGSYTDTQYF. DNA of the CDR3: TGTGCCAGCAGCTTAGGGACAGGTTCGTACACAGATACGCAGTATTTT.

The V and J genes are TRBV18 and TRBJ1-4, with D possibly being TRBD1 (6 bases). CDR3 length equals 14 residues. Trimming removed 10 bases from V and 8 bases from J, with 20 bases in between. Per the germline V gene, CDR1 is KGHSH and CDR2 is LQKENI. The CDR3 DNA sequence: TGTGCCACGGCTGTGGGGGCCGAGGGAGAAAAACTGTTTTTT. It yields the protein CATAVGAEGEKLFF.

The gene calls are TRBV24-1 and TRBJ2-3, with 11 bases lining up with TRBD2. V lost 12 bases to trimming and J lost 6 bases; unmatched junction nucleotides: 13. This CDR3 is 15 amino acids long. Germline V gene data show CDR1 as KGHDR and CDR2 as SFDVKD. The CDR3 sequence is CASSGSGGAGDTQYF. The CDR3 DNA reads as TGTGCCTCTTCCGGTAGCGGGGGGGCAGGGGATACGCAGTATTTT.

J is TRBJ1-5 and V is TRBV19; 8 nucleotides line up with TRBD1. There are 16 residues in the CDR3. Germline V gene lookup returns CDR1 LNHDA and CDR2 SQIVND (reference sequence). The V gene end was trimmed by 3 bases and the J gene end by 0 bases; junction bases not matched to a gene: 4. For the CDR3, the DNA is TGTGCCAGTAGTATCGGGACAGGCTATAGCAATCAGCCCCAGCATTTT. This encodes CASSIGTGYSNQPQHF.

This CDR3 reads CASSEGLAGGPSSYEQYF. CDR3 nucleotide sequence: TGTGCCAGCAGCGAGGGACTAGCGGGGGGCCCGAGCTCCTACGAGCAGTACTTC. The genes are TRBV9 and TRBJ2-7; the match to TRBD2 covers 15 bases. V shed 3 bases, J shed 0 bases, and the junction held 7 bases outside the gene matches. The CDR3 has 18 residues. Germline values: CDR1 SGDLS, CDR2 YYNGEE.